Listed below are T cell receptor beta chains from one sample, sequenced in a study of CD8 T cell repertoires and HIV-1 epitope variants. These TCRs are of unknown antigen specificity. The repertoire was sequenced with immunoSEQ multiplex PCR; TCRdb's copy has only in-frame clones and lacks some. The sample yields some 5,100 clones, around 66% seen once. Sequenced: cultured CD8+ T cells derived from PBMCs. Receptors originate from a male donor with HIV. The conserved cysteine and the conserved F or W are not part of the CDR3 here. A D gene is named only where the DNA matches it firmly.

J: TRBJ2-3
V: TRBV4-3
D: .
CDR3: ASSQGGGAPPFRTDTQY

J: TRBJ2-7
V: TRBV4-2
D: TRBD2
CDR3: ASSQDPLAGPFSYEQY

J: TRBJ1-1
V: TRBV11-3
D: .
CDR3: ASSLGGNTEAF

J: TRBJ2-2
V: TRBV15
D: .
CDR3: ATSRSRENTGELF

J: TRBJ1-1
V: TRBV10-3
D: .
CDR3: AISDSPFRKRADTEAF

J: TRBJ2-7
V: TRBV13
D: .
CDR3: ASSSDRLTYEQY

J: TRBJ2-1
V: TRBV7-3
D: TRBD1
CDR3: ASSSDDRGLYEQF

J: TRBJ1-5
V: TRBV7-9
D: .
CDR3: ASRAGTQPQH

J: TRBJ1-1
V: TRBV5-6
D: .
CDR3: ASSLGTAYTEAF

J: TRBJ2-7
V: TRBV5-6
D: TRBD1
CDR3: ASSDRDRDYEQY